Shown below are 9 T cell receptor beta chains from a single sample sequenced in a study of blood T cell repertoires in COVID-19. Generated by immunoSEQ multiplex PCR, the TCRdb table keeps only in-frame clones and is missing some. The data hold about 70,000 clones, with 88% observed a single time. Specimen: peripheral blood. These TCRs come from a human donor in a cohort sampled during active COVID-19.

The V and J genes are TRBV11-3 and TRBJ2-5; 7 bases match TRBD2. The germline CDR1 and CDR2 sequences are SGHNT and YENEEA. This CDR3 has 15 residues. J was trimmed by 2 bases and V by 1 base; bases with no gene match: 4. CDR3 bases: TGTGCCAGCAGCTTAGGGCTAGCGGCACAAGAGACCCAGTACTTC. Protein: CASSLGLAAQETQYF.

V and J are TRBV7-9 and TRBJ2-7; TRBD2 matches 8 bases. This CDR3 spans 15 amino acids. Germline loops: CDR1 SEHNR, CDR2 FQNEAQ (reference sequence). J was trimmed by 0 bases and V by 5 bases; bases with no gene match: 6. The CDR3 DNA is TGTGCCAGCAGCCCCCGGGAGGGCCTCTCCTACGAGCAGTACTTC. Translated: CASSPREGLSYEQYF.

This chain connects TRBV10-3 to TRBJ1-4; D gene ambiguous. The CDR3 contains 15 residues. Trimming left V 0 bases short and J 0 bases short, with 5 bases between. The germline gives CDR1 ENHRY, CDR2 SYGVKD. The CDR3 nucleotides read TGTGCCATCAGTGAGTCAGCTGCAACTAATGAAAAACTGTTTTTT. Residues: CAISESAATNEKLFF.

The V call is TRBV5-1, the J call TRBJ1-1, with D possibly matching TRBD1 (6 bases). Germline assignment: CDR1 SGHRS and CDR2 YFSETQ. The CDR3 covers 13 residues. The V end lost 1 base, the J end lost 3 bases, and 7 bases lay between the germline ends. The CDR3 sequence is CASSLKGDTEAFF. CDR3 in DNA: TGCGCCAGCAGCTTGAAGGGGGACACTGAAGCTTTCTTT.

The rearrangement joins TRBV19 to TRBJ2-1, with 8 positions matching TRBD1. J was trimmed by 5 bases and V by 4 bases; bases with no gene match: 10. Germline V gene sequence: CDR1 LNHDA, CDR2 SQIVND (reference sequence). The CDR3 totals 16 residues. DNA of the CDR3: TGTGCCAGTAGTACGAGTGGAGGACAGGGACACAATGAGCAGTTCTTC. As protein: CASSTSGGQGHNEQFF. Filled out from reference TRBV19 and TRBJ2-1, the complete variable domain reads DGGITQSPKYLFRKEGQNVTLSCEQNLNHDAMYWYRQDPGQGLRLIYYSQIVNDFQKGDIAEGYSVSREKKESFPLTVTSAQKNPTAFYLCASSTSGGQGHNEQFFGPGTRLTVL.

The DNA of the CDR3 is TGTGCCAGTAGTCCTCGGACTAGCGGGAGGTGGTCAGATACGCAGTATTTT. Residues: CASSPRTSGRWSDTQYF. This rearrangement joins TRBV19 to TRBJ2-3; 14 bases align to TRBD2. Germline V gene sequence: CDR1 LNHDA, CDR2 SQIVND (reference sequence). The CDR3 totals 17 residues. Germline trimming cut 5 bases from V and 4 bases from J; bases unmatched to any gene: 8. The whole variable domain, filled in from reference TRBV19 and TRBJ2-3, reads DGGITQSPKYLFRKEGQNVTLSCEQNLNHDAMYWYRQDPGQGLRLIYYSQIVNDFQKGDIAEGYSVSREKKESFPLTVTSAQKNPTAFYLCASSPRTSGRWSDTQYFGPGTRLTVL.

This chain joins TRBV5-1 and TRBJ2-5; 10 bases map to TRBD1. The CDR3 sequence is 18 residues long. Germline V gives CDR1 SGHRS, CDR2 YFSETQ. The junction had 9 bases not matched to a gene; V was cut back by 0 bases and J by 1 base. The CDR3 here is CASSLVVTGDRGQETQYF. CDR3 coding DNA: TGCGCCAGCAGCTTGGTCGTCACGGGGGACAGGGGCCAAGAGACCCAGTACTTC.

To note about this clone: Distinct nucleotide sequences in the sample also encode this CDR3. V and J are TRBV5-4 and TRBJ2-1, with unresolved D. Germline CDR1 SGHNT, CDR2 YYREEE (reference sequence). V was trimmed by 1 base and J by 3 bases, leaving 5 bases between them. The CDR3 sequence is 13 residues long. Here the CDR3 reads CASSLPSYNEQFF. The CDR3 DNA follows: TGTGCCAGCAGCTTGCCTAGCTACAATGAGCAGTTCTTC.

The rearrangement uses TRBV11-2 and TRBJ2-3, with TRBD1 identical over 7 bases. J gave up 4 bases and V 2 bases, and 3 bases lay outside the gene matches. Germline V gene sequence: CDR1 SGHAT, CDR2 FQNNGV. The CDR3 consists of 14 residues. CDR3 DNA sequence: TGTGCCAGCAGCTTATCAGGGGGATCAGATACGCAGTATTTT. As protein: CASSLSGGSDTQYF.